This T cell receptor (beta chain) was recovered during a study of human T cells and chemical hapten exposure. Whole-study context: Mainly, slight library volume differences in the pool made TCR yields vary.

There are 15 residues in the CDR3. V shed 3 bases and J 5 bases; nucleotides not matched to a gene: 5. For this clonotype: Its matching antigen is unknown.

Study findings and constraints: Correlating positively with patch test score were the PT1 expanded TCR counts.

Noted time point: patch test 1, 2 weeks after DPC sensitization. Treatment: therapeutic diphenylcyclopropenone sensitization with weekly scalp DPC. TCRdb reprocessed the RACE reads with MiXCR, giving one entry per CDR3 protein. The sample records approximately 74,000 distinct CDR3 sequences, around a third being singletons. This clonotype originated in a man in his forties with alopecia areata. Some clones in this sample may be carry-over from other donors' samples. Sample: whole blood, taken in connection with sensitization to the hapten diphenylcyclopropenone (DPC). The rearrangement links TRBV12-3 or TRBV12-4 to TRBJ2-2, with 8 bases identical to TRBD1. The CDR3 DNA reads TGTGCCAGCAGTTTGCAGGGGGCCGGGACCGGGGAGCTGTTTTTT. This codes for CASSLQGAGTGELFF.